These 27 T cell receptor beta chains came from one sample sequenced in a study of human T cells and chemical hapten exposure. Regarding time point: patch test 1, 2 weeks after DPC sensitization. The treatment is: therapeutic diphenylcyclopropenone sensitization with weekly scalp DPC. In TCRdb, the RACE reads were re-called with MiXCR into one record per CDR3 protein. Of around 100,000 distinct CDR3 sequences listed, about 11% are singletons. The material sequenced was whole blood, taken in connection with sensitization to the hapten diphenylcyclopropenone (DPC). The receptor set was obtained from a woman in her forties with alopecia areata. Some clones in this sample may be carry-over from other donors' samples.

This clonotype occurred a few times. The V call is TRBV7-6, the J call TRBJ2-3; D not resolved. The CDR3 loop spans 12 amino acids. V gave up 5 bases and J gave up 5 bases, with 8 bases separating them. Germline loops: CDR1 SGHVS, CDR2 FNYEAQ. The CDR3 DNA reads TGTGCCAGCAGCCACCCTAAAGATACGCAGTATTTT. Translating it yields CASSHPKDTQYF. Using reference TRBV7-6 and TRBJ2-3 for the parts outside the CDR3, the full variable domain is GAGVSQSPRYKVTKRGQDVALRCDPISGHVSLYWYRQALGQGPEFLTYFNYEAQQDKSGLPNDRFSAERPEGSISTLTIQRTEQRDSAMYRCASSHPKDTQYFGPGTRLTVL.

This clonotype was seen ten or more times. V and J are TRBV6-4 and TRBJ2-7; D gene ambiguous. Germline lookup yields CDR1 MRHNA and CDR2 SNTAGT. The CDR3 totals 13 residues. V lost 6 bases and J 7 bases, leaving 16 bases between the germline ends. CDR3 in amino acids: CASSRDLEMEQYF. Written as DNA, the CDR3 is TGTGCCAGCAGCCGAGACTTGGAAATGGAGCAGTACTTC.

The rearrangement uses TRBV11-2 and TRBJ1-5; 8 bases fit TRBD1. V trimming: 5 bases; J trimming: 6 bases; junction bases outside the gene matches: 9. The CDR3 has 15 amino acids. In germline, CDR1 is SGHAT, CDR2 FQNNGV. The CDR3 region is CASSLTGVDGQPQHF. The CDR3 DNA reads as TGTGCCAGCAGCCTGACAGGGGTAGATGGTCAGCCCCAGCATTTT.

This clonotype was picked up a small number of times. The chain links TRBV29-1 to TRBJ1-3; D is perhaps TRBD1 (6 bases). Looked up from germline, CDR1 is SQVTM and CDR2 is ANQGSEA. Trimming removed 4 bases from V and 2 bases from J, with 9 bases in between. The length of the CDR3 is 13 residues. The CDR3, as DNA: TGCAGCGTTGCACAGGGAACTGGAAACACCATATATTTT. Translation: CSVAQGTGNTIYF.

This rearrangement joins TRBV14 to TRBJ1-1, with a possible D match to TRBD1 (5 bases). This CDR3 is built from 15 residues. The ends were cut back, 0 bases at V and 6 bases at J, with 14 bases in the middle. Germline V lookup: CDR1 SGHDN, CDR2 FVKESK. The CDR3 here is CASSQDPRGIAEAFF. In DNA form, the CDR3 reads TGTGCCAGCAGCCAAGATCCAAGGGGTATAGCTGAAGCTTTCTTT. Full variable domain (remainder filled in from reference TRBV14 and TRBJ1-1): EAGVTQFPSHSVIEKGQTVTLRCDPISGHDNLYWYRRVMGKEIKFLLHFVKESKQDESGMPNNRFLAERTGGTYSTLKVQPAELEDSGVYFCASSQDPRGIAEAFFGQGTRLTVV.

This clonotype was picked up a small number of times. The chain combines TRBV29-1 with TRBJ2-3; 7 positions match TRBD2. V dropped 7 bases and J dropped 2; count of bases not matched to a gene: 15. Germline CDR1 and CDR2: SQVTM and ANQGSEA. The length of the CDR3 is 16 residues. CDR3 protein: CSASRVGGGITDTQYF. Written as DNA, the CDR3 is TGCAGCGCCTCCCGTGTGGGGGGAGGGATCACAGATACGCAGTATTTT.

The V call is TRBV6-5, the J call TRBJ2-5, with D perhaps matching TRBD1 (7 bases). V lost 3 bases, J lost 2 bases, and 13 bases lay in between. This CDR3 spans 15 amino acids. Germline-derived CDR1 and CDR2 are MNHEY and SVGAGI. CDR3 sequence: CASSYWQGGQETQYF. The CDR3 nucleotides read TGTGCCAGCAGTTATTGGCAGGGGGGACAAGAGACCCAGTACTTC.

A few counts support this clonotype. This rearrangement joins TRBV11-2 to TRBJ2-6; D is uncertain. Trimming stripped 4 bases from V and 0 bases from J, with 7 bases between. The CDR3 consists of 15 residues. The germline V gene has CDR1 SGHAT and CDR2 FQNNGV. CDR3 nucleotides: TGTGCCAGCAGCTCCTGGCACTCTGGGGCCAACGTCCTGACTTTC. Translating gives CASSSWHSGANVLTF.

The chain uses TRBV6-2 or TRBV6-3 and TRBJ2-2; 10 bases line up with TRBD2. The junction had 10 bases not matched to a gene; V was cut back by 0 bases and J by 6 bases. Per the germline V gene, CDR1 is MNHEY and CDR2 is SVGEGT. The CDR3 length is 18 residues. Written as DNA, the CDR3 is TGTGCCAGCAGTTACTCGAGGCTAGCGGGGGTTACCCCCGGGGAGCTGTTTTTT. It is translated as CASSYSRLAGVTPGELFF.

The sample holds many counts of this clonotype. This rearrangement joins TRBV25-1 to TRBJ2-7; TRBD1 is a possible D gene (6 bases). There are 16 residues in the CDR3. CDR1 is MGHDK, CDR2 SYGVNS, per germline. V was cut by 5 bases and J by 0 bases, with 17 bases left in between. CDR3 sequence reads: CASSSTTGLRSYEQYF. As DNA, the CDR3 is TGTGCCAGCAGTTCAACCACAGGGCTTCGCTCCTACGAGCAGTACTTC.

This clonotype was recorded a few times. The chain is built from TRBV20-1 and TRBJ2-3, with 9 bases fitting TRBD2. The CDR3 is made up of 16 amino acids. Germline CDR1 reads DFQATT; CDR2 reads SNEGSKA (reference sequence). J lost 0 bases, V lost 2 bases, and 6 bases had no gene match. CDR3 region: CSARKGSGGSTDTQYF. The CDR3 nucleotides are TGCAGTGCTAGAAAAGGTAGCGGGGGAAGCACAGATACGCAGTATTTT.

The chain has TRBV24-1 and TRBJ2-1; no definite D call. Trimming cost V 4 bases and J 8 bases, with 14 bases left between them. The CDR3 has 14 residues. From germline, CDR1 is KGHDR and CDR2 SFDVKD. The CDR3 reads CATSDPPPSDEQFF. CDR3 nucleotides: TGTGCCACCAGTGACCCCCCACCGTCGGATGAGCAGTTCTTC.

V usage is TRBV5-1 and J usage is TRBJ2-1, with D possibly matching TRBD2 (5 bases). This CDR3 region has 15 residues. Per the germline V gene, CDR1 is SGHRS and CDR2 is YFSETQ. Trimming left V 0 bases short and J 6 bases short, with 13 bases between. CDR3 coding DNA: TGCGCCAGCAGCTTGGGAGGGTCAGAGGGCAATGAGCAGTTCTTC. Translation: CASSLGGSEGNEQFF.

This clonotype was detected a few times. The J gene is TRBJ2-6, the V gene TRBV2; 10 positions agree with TRBD1. Losses at the gene ends were 6 bases for V and 2 bases for J; bases not matched to a gene: 7. The CDR3 is 17 residues long. Germline V gives CDR1 SNHLY, CDR2 FYNNEI. The CDR3, as DNA: TGTGCCAGCAGCCCAGGGACAGGGGTCACTGGGGCCAACGTCCTGACTTTC. Amino acid sequence: CASSPGTGVTGANVLTF.

In this sample, this clonotype turned up many times. The chain links TRBV7-8 to TRBJ1-5; 8 nucleotides align to TRBD1. With V trimmed by 0 bases and J by 3 bases, 1 base remained unmatched. Germline V gene lookup returns CDR1 SGHVS and CDR2 FQNEAQ. The CDR3 length is 15 residues. CDR3 loop: CASSLAGQANQPQHF. CDR3 in DNA: TGTGCCAGCAGCTTAGCGGGACAGGCCAATCAGCCCCAGCATTTT.

This clonotype was seen a few times. The gene calls are TRBV29-1 and TRBJ2-7; possible D gene TRBD1, 5 bases. This CDR3 is built from 16 residues. The germline CDR1 and CDR2 sequences are SQVTM and ANQGSEA. Deletions cut 1 base from V and 2 bases from J, with 18 bases between. The DNA of the CDR3 is TGCAGCGTTGAAGCCCTAACAGGCCCAACGACCTACGAGCAGTACTTC. It specifies CSVEALTGPTTYEQYF.

In this sample, this clonotype turned up a few times. CDR3 in DNA: TGCAGCGTTGAAGATACGGGGACGGGGGGCGCGGAGACCCAGTACTTC. Protein sequence: CSVEDTGTGGAETQYF. J is TRBJ2-5 and V is TRBV29-1; possible D gene TRBD2, 7 bases. This CDR3 comprises 16 residues. Trimming cost V 0 bases and J 5 bases, with 19 bases left between them. CDR1 and CDR2 (germline): SQVTM, ANQGSEA.

This clonotype has a single count. This could be a read error, since a much larger clone is one nucleotide away. The chain is built from TRBV12-3 or TRBV12-4 and TRBJ2-2, with D unresolved. The CDR3 runs 14 residues. The V and J ends lost 11 bases and 1 base respectively, with 14 bases between them. The CDR3 DNA reads as TGTGCCGGCACCTCCAGGAGGAACACCGGGGAGCTGTTTTTT. This sequence encodes CAGTSRRNTGELFF.

This clonotype was observed a handful of times. The chain carries TRBV4-2 and TRBJ2-1; 7 positions agree with TRBD2. The trim removed 1 base at V and 10 bases at J, leaving 10 bases unmatched. The CDR3 runs 15 residues. Looked up from germline, CDR1 is LGHNA and CDR2 is YNFKEQ. The CDR3 coding sequence is TGTGCCAGCAGCCAAGTTGGGGATAGCGGGTACGAGCAGTTCTTC. This gives the protein CASSQVGDSGYEQFF.

This clonotype was found many times. The CDR3 nucleotides read TGCGCCAGCAGCCACCGGACAGATTACGAGCAGTACTTC. Translating it yields CASSHRTDYEQYF. The genes are TRBV4-3 and TRBJ2-7; the D gene is possibly TRBD1 (6 bases). This CDR3 is built from 13 residues. From germline, CDR1 is LGHNA and CDR2 YSLEER. V was pared by 3 bases and J by 4 bases, with 10 bases between.

This clonotype was seen many times. The rearrangement links TRBV19 to TRBJ2-1; 7 bases match TRBD1. From germline, CDR1 is LNHDA and CDR2 SQIVND (reference sequence). V lost 3 bases to trimming and J lost 2 bases; unmatched junction nucleotides: 4. This CDR3 region has 15 residues. The CDR3 region is CASSMTGTPYNEQFF. For the CDR3, the DNA is TGTGCCAGTAGTATGACAGGGACCCCCTACAATGAGCAGTTCTTC.

This chain connects TRBV20-1 to TRBJ2-5; D is ambiguous. Germline CDR1 and CDR2: DFQATT and SNEGSKA (reference sequence). The germline V and J ends were trimmed by 1 base and 0 bases, with 21 bases remaining between them. The CDR3 is 18 amino acids. This CDR3 is CSARVNLRARRNQETQYF. DNA for the CDR3: TGCAGTGCTAGAGTCAACCTTAGGGCTAGGAGAAACCAAGAGACCCAGTACTTC.

The sample holds many counts of this clonotype. The V and J genes are TRBV2 and TRBJ2-1; the match to TRBD2 covers 13 bases. The V and J ends lost 2 bases and 11 bases, in that order; junction bases with no gene match: 6. The CDR3 consists of 15 residues. The V gene's germline CDR1 is SNHLY and CDR2 FYNNEI. Written as DNA, the CDR3 is TGTGCCAGCAGTGAACTTACTAGCGGGAGGGCCCAGCAGTTCTTC. Encoded protein: CASSELTSGRAQQFF.

This clonotype was recorded at least ten times. Germline is not matched at one junction end, which may reflect a read error. The chain recombines TRBV24-1 with TRBJ1-5, with D perhaps matching TRBD1 (6 bases). Germline V gene sequence: CDR1 KGHDR, CDR2 SFDVKD. CDR3 length: 16 residues. The CDR3 coding sequence is TGTGCCACCAGTGATTCCCGGGGACATAGCAGTCAGCCCCAGCATTTT. This translates into CATSDSRGHSSQPQHF.

This clonotype has a handful of counts. V is TRBV9 and J is TRBJ2-2; tentative D call: TRBD2 (5 bases). The CDR3 is 15 residues long. Germline V lookup: CDR1 SGDLS, CDR2 YYNGEE. V lost 0 bases, J lost 1 base, and 7 bases lay in between. The CDR3 bases are TGTGCCAGCAGCGTAGTAGCGCAGAACACCGGGGAGCTGTTTTTT. This gives the protein CASSVVAQNTGELFF. Based on the CDR3 plus reference TRBV9 and TRBJ2-2, the full variable domain is DSGVTQTPKHLITATGQRVTLRCSPRSGDLSVYWYQQSLDQGLQFLIQYYNGEERAKGNILERFSAQQFPDLHSELNLSSLELGDSALYFCASSVVAQNTGELFFGEGSRLTVL.

This clonotype occurred many times. CDR3: CASSPISGPWGNIQYF. The CDR3 region has the DNA TGTGCCAGCAGCCCTATTTCCGGGCCATGGGGAAACATTCAGTACTTC. V is TRBV7-9 and J is TRBJ2-4; unclear D gene. This CDR3 is 16 amino acids long. Trimming removed 5 bases from V and 6 bases from J, with 20 bases in between. Germline values: CDR1 SEHNR, CDR2 FQNEAQ (reference sequence).

In this sample, this clonotype turned up a few times. The genes are TRBV5-1 and TRBJ2-1, with 10 nucleotides matching TRBD2. Germline assignment: CDR1 SGHRS and CDR2 YFSETQ. The length of the CDR3 is 15 residues. V trimming: 2 bases; J trimming: 9 bases; junction bases outside the gene matches: 8. CDR3 DNA sequence: TGCGCCAGCAGCTTTGCGCTAGCGGGAGTAAGTGAGCAGTTCTTC. This gives the protein CASSFALAGVSEQFF. The entire variable domain, with the rest obtained from reference TRBV5-1 and TRBJ2-1, is as follows: KAGVTQTPRYLIKTRGQQVTLSCSPISGHRSVSWYQQTPGQGLQFLFEYFSETQRNKGNFPGRFSGRQFSNSRSEMNVSTLELGDSALYLCASSFALAGVSEQFFGPGTRLTVL.